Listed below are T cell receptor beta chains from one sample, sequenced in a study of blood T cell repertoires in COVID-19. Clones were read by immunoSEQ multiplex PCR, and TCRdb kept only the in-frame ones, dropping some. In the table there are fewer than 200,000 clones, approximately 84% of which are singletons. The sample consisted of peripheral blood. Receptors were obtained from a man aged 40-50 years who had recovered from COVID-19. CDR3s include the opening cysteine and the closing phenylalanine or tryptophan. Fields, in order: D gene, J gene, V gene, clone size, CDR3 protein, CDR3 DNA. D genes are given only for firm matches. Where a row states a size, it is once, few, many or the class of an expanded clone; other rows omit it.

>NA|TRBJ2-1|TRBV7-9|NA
CASSPWAPIEQFF
TGTGCCAGCAGCCCATGGGCACCCATTGAGCAGTTCTTC
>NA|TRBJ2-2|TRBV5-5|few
CASSSWARGFTGELFF
TGTGCCAGCAGCTCGTGGGCACGGGGGTTCACCGGGGAGCTGTTTTTT
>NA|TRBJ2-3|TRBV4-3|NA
CASSQVNTDTQYF
TGCGCCAGCAGCCAAGTAAACACAGATACGCAGTATTTT
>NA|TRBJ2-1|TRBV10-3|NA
CAISESGSSYNEQFF
TGTGCCATCAGTGAGAGCGGAAGCTCCTACAATGAGCAGTTCTTC
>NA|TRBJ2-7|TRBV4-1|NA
CASSLRSGELAYEQYF
TGCGCCAGCAGCCTTAGGTCGGGGGAGTTGGCCTACGAGCAGTACTTC
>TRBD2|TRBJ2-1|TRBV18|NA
CASAPLAGNSYNEQFF
TGTGCCAGTGCGCCACTAGCGGGAAATTCATACAATGAGCAGTTCTTC
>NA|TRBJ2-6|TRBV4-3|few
CASSQGEGSGANVLTF
TGCGCCAGCAGCCAAGGTGAGGGATCTGGGGCCAACGTCCTGACTTTC
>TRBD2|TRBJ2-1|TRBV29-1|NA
CSVETRGGSYNEQFF
TGCAGCGTTGAGACTCGGGGGGGATCCTACAATGAGCAGTTCTTC
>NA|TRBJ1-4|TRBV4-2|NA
CASSQDVLRGGDEKLFF
TGTGCCAGCAGCCAAGACGTCCTTCGGGGAGGAGATGAAAAACTGTTTTTT
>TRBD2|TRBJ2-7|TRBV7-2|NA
CASSFFGGAYEQYF
TGTGCCAGCAGCTTCTTCGGGGGGGCCTACGAGCAGTACTTC
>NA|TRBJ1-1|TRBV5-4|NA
CASSLVEGDGTEAFF
TGTGCCAGCAGCTTGGTAGAGGGAGATGGGACTGAAGCTTTCTTT
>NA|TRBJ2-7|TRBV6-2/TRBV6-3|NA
CASSYNRPRPYEQYF
TGTGCCAGCAGCTATAACCGACCTAGACCCTACGAGCAGTACTTC
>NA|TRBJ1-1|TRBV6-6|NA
CASSSTGENTEAFF
TGTGCCAGCAGTTCGACGGGAGAGAACACTGAAGCTTTCTTT
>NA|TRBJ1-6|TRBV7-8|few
CASSLAADSPLHF
TGTGCCAGCAGCTTAGCGGCGGATTCACCCCTCCACTTT
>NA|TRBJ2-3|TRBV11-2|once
CASSFFRVGDTQYF
TGTGCCAGCAGCTTTTTCAGGGTTGGAGATACGCAGTATTTT
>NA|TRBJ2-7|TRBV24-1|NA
CATSDSRDSYEQYF
TGTGCCACCAGTGATTCGAGGGACTCCTACGAGCAGTACTTC
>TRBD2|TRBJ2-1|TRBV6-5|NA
CASMGGENEQFF
TGTGCCAGCATGGGAGGGGAGAATGAGCAGTTCTTC
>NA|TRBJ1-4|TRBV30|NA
CAWSDLTGLNEKLFF
TGTGCCTGGAGTGACCTGACAGGCCTTAATGAAAAACTGTTTTTT
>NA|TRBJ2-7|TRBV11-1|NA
CASSLIDEGPYEQYF
TGTGCCAGCAGCCTAATCGACGAGGGTCCCTACGAGCAGTACTTC
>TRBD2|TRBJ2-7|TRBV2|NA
CASSHTTSGSYEQYF
TGTGCCAGCAGTCATACGACTAGCGGGAGTTACGAGCAGTACTTC
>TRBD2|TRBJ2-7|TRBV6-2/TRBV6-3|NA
CASSYYLAGDYYEQYF
TGTGCCAGCAGTTACTATTTAGCGGGAGACTACTACGAGCAGTACTTC
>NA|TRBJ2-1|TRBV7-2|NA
CASSPAAGGASENEQFF
TGTGCCAGCAGCCCTGCTGCCGGGGGTGCATCTGAAAATGAGCAGTTCTTC
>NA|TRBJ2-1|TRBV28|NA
CASSRREGRHEQFF
TGTGCCAGCAGTCGGCGGGAAGGAAGGCATGAGCAGTTCTTC
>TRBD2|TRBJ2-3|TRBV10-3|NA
CAIARTSGGASTDTQYF
TGTGCCATCGCGAGGACTAGCGGGGGGGCTAGCACAGATACGCAGTATTTT
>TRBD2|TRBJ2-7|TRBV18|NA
CASSTGTSGGGYEQYF
TGTGCCAGCTCAACCGGGACTAGCGGGGGGGGATACGAGCAGTACTTC
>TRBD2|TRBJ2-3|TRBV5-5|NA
CASSPRLAATDTQYF
TGTGCCAGCAGCCCGAGACTAGCGGCCACAGATACGCAGTATTTT
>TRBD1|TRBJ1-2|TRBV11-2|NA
CASSTTTGGYGYTF
TGTGCCAGCAGCACCACGACAGGGGGCTATGGCTACACCTTC
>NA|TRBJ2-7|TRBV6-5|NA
CASRPDFLSAYEQYF
TGTGCCAGCCGCCCGGACTTTCTATCTGCCTACGAGCAGTACTTC
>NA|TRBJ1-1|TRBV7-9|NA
CASSLGYEAFF
TGTGCCAGCAGCTTAGGCTATGAAGCTTTCTTT
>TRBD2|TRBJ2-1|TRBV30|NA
CAWSVAGTVQFF
TGTGCCTGGAGTGTAGCGGGGACGGTGCAGTTCTTC
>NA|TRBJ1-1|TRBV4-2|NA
CASSQGLLVREGTEAFF
TGTGCCAGCAGCCAAGGGTTGTTGGTCCGGGAAGGGACTGAAGCTTTCTTT
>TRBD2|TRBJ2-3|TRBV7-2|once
CASSFSGRASTDTQYF
TGTGCCAGCAGCTTTAGCGGGAGGGCAAGCACAGATACGCAGTATTTT
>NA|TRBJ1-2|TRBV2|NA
CASTTGSQGHGYTF
TGTGCCAGCACTACCGGGAGCCAGGGACATGGCTACACCTTC
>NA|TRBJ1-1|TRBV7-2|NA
CASSFPDTEAFF
TGTGCCAGCAGCTTTCCTGACACTGAAGCTTTCTTT
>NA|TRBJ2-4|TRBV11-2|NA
CASGTMNIQYF
TGTGCCAGCGGGACAATGAACATTCAGTACTTC
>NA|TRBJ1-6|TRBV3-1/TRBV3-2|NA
CASSIQGPNSPLHF
TGTGCCAGCAGCATACAGGGACCCAATTCACCCCTCCACTTT
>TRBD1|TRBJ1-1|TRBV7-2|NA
CASSRTGNTEAFF
TGTGCCAGCAGCCGGACAGGGAACACTGAAGCTTTCTTT
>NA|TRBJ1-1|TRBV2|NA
CASSDGGIDTEAFF
TGTGCCAGCAGTGATGGGGGCATCGACACTGAAGCTTTCTTT
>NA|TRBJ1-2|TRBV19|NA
CASSIDLSTSGGYTF
TGTGCCAGTAGTATAGATCTCAGTACATCGGGTGGCTACACCTTC
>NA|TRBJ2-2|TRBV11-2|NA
CASSLPQIRAAPNTGELFF
TGTGCCAGCAGCTTACCGCAAATCAGGGCGGCCCCGAACACCGGGGAGCTGTTTTTT
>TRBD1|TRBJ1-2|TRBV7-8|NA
CASSSDREDDYTF
TGTGCCAGCAGCTCGGACAGGGAAGATGACTACACCTTC
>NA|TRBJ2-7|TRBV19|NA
CASVSAGYEQYF
TGTGCCTCTGTCAGTGCTGGCTACGAGCAGTACTTC
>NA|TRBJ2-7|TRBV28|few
CASSRTGTSSGEQYF
TGTGCCAGCAGTCGTACCGGGACTTCCTCAGGAGAGCAGTACTTC
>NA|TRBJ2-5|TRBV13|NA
CASSLLQGVETQYF
TGTGCCAGCAGCTTATTACAGGGTGTGGAGACCCAGTACTTC
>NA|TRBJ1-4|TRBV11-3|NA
CASSVRGGANEKLFF
TGTGCCAGCAGCGTCCGGGGGGGAGCTAATGAAAAACTGTTTTTT
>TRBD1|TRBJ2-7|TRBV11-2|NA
CASSLRPGGSHEQYF
TGTGCCAGCAGCTTACGGCCAGGGGGTAGCCACGAGCAGTACTTC
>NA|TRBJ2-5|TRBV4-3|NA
CASSQGLGVQETQYF
TGCGCCAGCAGCCAAGGTCTAGGGGTCCAAGAGACCCAGTACTTC
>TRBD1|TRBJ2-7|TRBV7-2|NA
CASSLDRAYEQYF
TGTGCCAGCAGCTTGGACAGGGCTTACGAGCAGTACTTC
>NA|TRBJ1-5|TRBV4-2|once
CASRGPGAQPQHF
TGTGCCAGCAGGGGACCGGGAGCTCAGCCCCAGCATTTT
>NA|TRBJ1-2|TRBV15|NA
CATSRERVNYGYTF
TGTGCCACCAGCAGAGAAAGAGTGAACTATGGCTACACCTTC
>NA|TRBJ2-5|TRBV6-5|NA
CASSYMGGPHQETQYF
TGTGCCAGCAGTTACATGGGGGGGCCCCACCAAGAGACCCAGTACTTC
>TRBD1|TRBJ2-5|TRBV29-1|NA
CSVLTGSQETQYF
TGCAGCGTCCTGACAGGGTCCCAAGAGACCCAGTACTTC
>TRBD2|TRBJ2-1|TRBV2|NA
CASSGGTSGYNEQFF
TGTGCCAGCAGTGGGGGGACTAGCGGGTACAATGAGCAGTTCTTC
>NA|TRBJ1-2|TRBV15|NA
CATSRGGRYTF
TGTGCCACCAGCAGGGGAGGACGCTACACCTTC
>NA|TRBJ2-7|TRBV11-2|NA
CASSSLGLTAEQYF
TGTGCCAGCAGCTCTCTGGGACTTACTGCCGAGCAGTACTTC